This T cell receptor beta chain was retrieved from a study of identical twins. The germline CDR1 and CDR2 sequences are DFQATT and SNEGSKA (reference sequence). The trim removed 1 base at V and 8 bases at J, leaving 7 bases unmatched. The CDR3 length is 16 residues. TCRdb independently ran MiXCR on the 5' RACE reads; one entry per CDR3 protein. This sample has about 890,000 distinct CDR3 sequences, with approximately 13% found just once. A further study also used this sample, focusing on yellow fever vaccine responses in identical twins.

V is TRBV20-1 and J is TRBJ2-1; 14 bases line up with TRBD2. Specimen: PBMCs. The clonotype comes from a young woman in good health. The CDR3 spells CSARGDGTSGSYEQFF. In nucleotides, the CDR3 is TGCAGTGCTAGAGGGGACGGGACTAGCGGGAGCTATGAGCAGTTCTTC.